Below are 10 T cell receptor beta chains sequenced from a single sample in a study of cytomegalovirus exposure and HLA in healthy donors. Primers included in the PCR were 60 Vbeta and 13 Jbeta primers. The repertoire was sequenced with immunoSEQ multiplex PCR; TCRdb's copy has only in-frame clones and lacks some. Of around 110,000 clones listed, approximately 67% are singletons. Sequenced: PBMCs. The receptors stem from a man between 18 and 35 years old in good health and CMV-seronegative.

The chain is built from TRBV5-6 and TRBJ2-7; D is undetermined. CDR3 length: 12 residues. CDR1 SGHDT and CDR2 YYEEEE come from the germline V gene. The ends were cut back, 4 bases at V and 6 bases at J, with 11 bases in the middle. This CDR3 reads CASSGLKTEQYF. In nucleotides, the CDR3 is TGTGCCAGCAGCGGGCTCAAAACCGAGCAGTACTTC.

As DNA, the CDR3 is TGTGCCAGCCGAAGACAGCCCTCTGGGGCCAACGTCCTGACTTTC. This encodes CASRRQPSGANVLTF. The J gene is TRBJ2-6, the V gene TRBV6-5; possible D gene TRBD1, 5 bases. Per the germline V gene, CDR1 is MNHEY and CDR2 is SVGAGI. V was pared by 8 bases and J by 0 bases, with 11 bases between. This CDR3 has 15 residues.

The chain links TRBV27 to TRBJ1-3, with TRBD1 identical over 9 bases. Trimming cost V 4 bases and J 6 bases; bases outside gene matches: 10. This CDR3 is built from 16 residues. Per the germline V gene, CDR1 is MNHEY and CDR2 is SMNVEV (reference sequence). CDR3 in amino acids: CASSSMDRGNSNTIYF. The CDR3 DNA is TGTGCCAGCAGTTCTATGGACAGGGGAAATTCAAACACCATATATTTT.

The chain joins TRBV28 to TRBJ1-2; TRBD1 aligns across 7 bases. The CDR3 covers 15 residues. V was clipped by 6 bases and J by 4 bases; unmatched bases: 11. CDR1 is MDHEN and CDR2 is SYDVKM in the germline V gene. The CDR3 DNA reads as TGTGCCAGCAGGTCGTCGGACAGGACCCGCTATGGCTACACCTTC. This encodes CASRSSDRTRYGYTF.

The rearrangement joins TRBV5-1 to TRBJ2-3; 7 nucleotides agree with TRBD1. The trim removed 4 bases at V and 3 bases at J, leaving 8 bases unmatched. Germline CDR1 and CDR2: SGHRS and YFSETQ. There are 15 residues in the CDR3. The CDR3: CASSPPDRVTDTQYF. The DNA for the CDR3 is TGCGCCAGCAGCCCTCCCGACAGGGTAACAGATACGCAGTATTTT. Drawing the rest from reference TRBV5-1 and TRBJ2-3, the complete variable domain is KAGVTQTPRYLIKTRGQQVTLSCSPISGHRSVSWYQQTPGQGLQFLFEYFSETQRNKGNFPGRFSGRQFSNSRSEMNVSTLELGDSALYLCASSPPDRVTDTQYFGPGTRLTVL.

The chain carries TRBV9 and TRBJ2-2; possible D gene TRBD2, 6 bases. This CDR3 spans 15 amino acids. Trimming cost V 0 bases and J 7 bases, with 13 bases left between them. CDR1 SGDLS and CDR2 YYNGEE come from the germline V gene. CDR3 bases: TGTGCCAGCAGCGTAGGGGGGGTCCGAGTCGGGGAGCTGTTTTTT. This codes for CASSVGGVRVGELFF.

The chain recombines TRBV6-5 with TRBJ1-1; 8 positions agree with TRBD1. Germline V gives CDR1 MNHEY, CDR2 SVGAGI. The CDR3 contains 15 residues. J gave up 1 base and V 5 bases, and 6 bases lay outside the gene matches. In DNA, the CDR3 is TGTGCCAGCAGTAGAAGACAGGGGACGAACACTGAAGCTTTCTTT. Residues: CASSRRQGTNTEAFF.

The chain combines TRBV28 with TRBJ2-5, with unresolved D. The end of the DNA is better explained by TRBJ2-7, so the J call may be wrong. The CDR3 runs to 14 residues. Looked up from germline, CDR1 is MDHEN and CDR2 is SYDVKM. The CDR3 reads CASSLGRFSYEQYF. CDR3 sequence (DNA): TGTGCCAGCAGTTTAGGCAGGTTCTCCTACGAGCAGTACTTC.

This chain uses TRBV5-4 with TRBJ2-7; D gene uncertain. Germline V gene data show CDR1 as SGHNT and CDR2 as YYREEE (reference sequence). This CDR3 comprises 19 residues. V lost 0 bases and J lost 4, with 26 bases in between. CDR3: CASSLAPLRDPFEAYEQYF. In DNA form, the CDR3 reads TGTGCCAGCAGCTTGGCCCCTTTGAGAGATCCGTTTGAAGCATACGAGCAGTACTTC.

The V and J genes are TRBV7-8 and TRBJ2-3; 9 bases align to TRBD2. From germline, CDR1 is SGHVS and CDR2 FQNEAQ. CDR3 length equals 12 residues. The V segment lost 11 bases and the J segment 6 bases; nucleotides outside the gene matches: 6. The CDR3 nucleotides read TGTGCCCCGGGGCGGGGGGGGGATACGCAGTATTTT. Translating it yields CAPGRGGDTQYF. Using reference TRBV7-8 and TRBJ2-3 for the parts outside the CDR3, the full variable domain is GAGVSQSPRYKVAKRGQDVALRCDPISGHVSLFWYQQALGQGPEFLTYFQNEAQLDKSGLPSDRFFAERPEGSVSTLKIQRTQQEDSAVYLCAPGRGGDTQYFGPGTRLTVL.